Below are 29 T cell receptor beta chains sequenced from a single sample in a study of Ad26.COV2.S vaccination and SARS-CoV-2 variants. Treatment specified: roughly 20 received Ad26.COV2.S at low or high dose, single or two shots; about 5 received placebo; per-sample allocation not given. Samples analyzed were those drawn on day 63 after the first vaccine or placebo injection. TCRdb's table, derived via immunoSEQ multiplex PCR, lists solely in-frame clones and lacks some. The sample lists roughly 380,000 clones; about 85% were seen once. This specimen was peripheral blood, taken in a trial of Ad26.COV2.S vaccine versus placebo. These receptors all come from a person between 18 and 65 years old who received the Ad26.COV2.S COVID-19 vaccine or a placebo.

V is TRBV6-4 and J is TRBJ2-7; 14 bases are a match to TRBD2. CDR3 length: 15 amino acids. Germline V gene data show CDR1 as MRHNA and CDR2 as SNTAGT. V gave up 8 bases and J gave up 6 bases; unmatched junction bases: 9. The CDR3 DNA reads as TGTGCCAGCGCCCGGACTAGCGGGGGGACGGGCGAGCAGTACTTC. Residues: CASARTSGGTGEQYF.

The CDR3 DNA reads TGTGCCAGTAGTATAGGAAGGGGGGACAGGGGGAACAATGAGCAGTTCTTC. As protein: CASSIGRGDRGNNEQFF. The chain joins TRBV19 to TRBJ2-1, with TRBD1 identical over 11 bases. Germline trimming cut 1 base from V and 5 bases from J; bases unmatched to any gene: 7. Germline CDR1 LNHDA, CDR2 SQIVND (reference sequence). The CDR3 covers 17 residues.

The chain joins TRBV2 to TRBJ1-6; D is unresolved. The CDR3 contains 14 residues. Trimming removed 5 bases at V and 7 bases at J, with 12 bases between. Germline assignment: CDR1 SNHLY and CDR2 FYNNEI. The CDR3 spells CASSSSRWNSPLHF. DNA for the CDR3: TGTGCCAGCAGTTCCTCTAGATGGAATTCACCCCTCCACTTT.

This clone occurred a few times. The chain links TRBV7-2 to TRBJ1-6, with TRBD1 matching over 8 bases. The germline V gene has CDR1 SGHTA and CDR2 FQGNSA. The CDR3 has 14 amino acids. Unmatched junction bases numbered 6, after V lost 1 base and J lost 13 bases. CDR3 sequence: CASSLGTGFPPLHF. For the CDR3, the DNA is TGTGCCAGCAGCTTAGGGACAGGGTTTCCCCCCCTCCACTTT.

The chain couples TRBV12-3 or TRBV12-4 to TRBJ1-6, with D unclear. With 5 bases removed from V and 10 bases from J, the gap between germline ends came to 9 bases. The CDR3 covers 12 residues. The CDR3 coding sequence is TGTGCCAGCAGTCATACGGACTCACCCCTCCACTTT. This codes for CASSHTDSPLHF.

The V call is TRBV10-1, the J call TRBJ2-5, with D perhaps given as TRBD1 or TRBD2 (5 bases each). V was shortened by 0 bases and J by 0 bases, with 23 bases between the two germline ends. Germline V CDR1 and CDR2: WNHNN, SYGVQD (reference sequence). The CDR3 length is 20 residues. The CDR3 DNA is TGCGCCAGCAGTGAGTCGGAGCCTCGGGACGCAAAATCTTACCAAGAGACCCAGTACTTC. Translating it yields CASSESEPRDAKSYQETQYF.

The J gene is TRBJ2-3, the V gene TRBV7-6; TRBD2 matches 16 bases. J was trimmed by 2 bases and V by 5 bases; bases with no gene match: 4. The CDR3 extends over 17 amino acids. Germline V gives CDR1 SGHVS, CDR2 FNYEAQ. The DNA for the CDR3 is TGTGCCAGCAGCCCAGGGACTAGCGGGAGGGTCACAGATACGCAGTATTTT. Encoded protein: CASSPGTSGRVTDTQYF.

The CDR3 bases are TGTGCTAGTGGTCCCCGGGGGACCCAGTACTTC. Translated, it gives CASGPRGTQYF. The chain is built from TRBV12-5 and TRBJ2-5, with D possibly being TRBD2 (5 bases). Deletions cut 5 bases from V and 7 bases from J, with 8 bases between. CDR3 length: 11 amino acids. From germline, CDR1 is LGHNT and CDR2 FRNRAP.

This clone was seen only a few times. This CDR3 is also generated by other DNA sequences in the sample. This chain uses TRBV7-2 with TRBJ2-3; unclear D gene. Germline CDR1 SGHTA, CDR2 FQGNSA. Trimming took 1 base from V and 4 from J, leaving 9 bases between them. The CDR3 sequence is 14 residues long. The CDR3 loop reads CASSLGGGADTQYF. The CDR3 bases are TGTGCCAGCAGCTTAGGTGGTGGGGCAGATACGCAGTATTTT.

This clone was detected once. Other DNA sequences in this sample translate to the same CDR3. The gene calls are TRBV5-1 and TRBJ2-5; D possibly corresponds to TRBD1 (5 bases). Germline assignment: CDR1 SGHRS and CDR2 YFSETQ. V lost 0 bases and J 1 base, leaving 7 bases between the germline ends. The CDR3 length is 14 residues. CDR3 in amino acids: CASSLGTSQETQYF. CDR3 nucleotides: TGCGCCAGCAGCTTGGGGACAAGCCAAGAGACCCAGTACTTC. Filled out from reference TRBV5-1 and TRBJ2-5, the complete variable domain reads KAGVTQTPRYLIKTRGQQVTLSCSPISGHRSVSWYQQTPGQGLQFLFEYFSETQRNKGNFPGRFSGRQFSNSRSEMNVSTLELGDSALYLCASSLGTSQETQYFGPGTRLLVL.

The rearrangement links TRBV5-6 to TRBJ1-6; 9 bases map to TRBD1. Germline loops: CDR1 SGHDT, CDR2 YYEEEE. Unmatched junction bases numbered 10, after V lost 4 bases and J lost 8 bases. CDR3 length equals 16 residues. The CDR3 sequence: CASSPRQGEFYSPLHF. Written as DNA, the CDR3 is TGTGCCAGCAGCCCTAGACAGGGGGAGTTTTATTCACCCCTCCACTTT.

The chain couples TRBV18 to TRBJ2-1, with 11 positions matching TRBD2. The junction had 11 bases not matched to a gene; V was cut back by 4 bases and J by 6 bases. The CDR3 length is 17 residues. Germline CDR1 reads KGHSH; CDR2 reads LQKENI. CDR3 in amino acids: CASSLTLLAGGFNEQFF. Here the CDR3 DNA reads TGTGCCAGCTCACTGACCCTTCTAGCGGGAGGTTTCAATGAGCAGTTCTTC.

CDR3 coding DNA: TGCGCCAGCAGTTACGATCCAGGAAACATTCAGTACTTC. It encodes CASSYDPGNIQYF. The chain uses TRBV5-1 and TRBJ2-4; D uncertain. Germline values: CDR1 SGHRS, CDR2 YFSETQ. This CDR3 has 13 amino acids. V lost 5 bases, J lost 6 bases, and 12 bases lay in between.

The chain uses TRBV13 and TRBJ2-7, with D perhaps TRBD2 (6 bases). CDR1 is PRHDT, CDR2 FYEKMQ, per germline (reference sequence). Trimming shortened V by 6 bases and J by 4 bases, and 16 bases separated the two germline ends. The CDR3 spans 14 residues. CDR3: CASSSRLGAYEQYF. The CDR3 nucleotides are TGTGCCAGCAGTTCCAGACTAGGGGCGTACGAGCAGTACTTC.

The genes are TRBV10-1 and TRBJ2-3; the match to TRBD2 covers 12 bases. V was pared by 4 bases and J by 8 bases, with 13 bases of the junction left unmatched. Germline V gene data show CDR1 as WNHNN and CDR2 as SYGVQD (reference sequence). The CDR3 consists of 17 residues. CDR3 loop: CASSGEGLAGPRSTQYF. CDR3 in DNA: TGCGCCAGCAGTGGAGAGGGACTAGCGGGCCCCAGGAGTACGCAGTATTTT.

This chain uses TRBV5-5 with TRBJ2-3; 7 bases match TRBD1. V was pared by 1 base and J by 0 bases, with 8 bases of the junction left unmatched. The CDR3 consists of 17 residues. The germline V gene encodes CDR1 SGHKS and CDR2 YYEKEE (reference sequence). The CDR3 nucleotides read TGTGCCAGCAGCTTGCGGGACAGCCGCTATAGCACAGATACGCAGTATTTT. Its translation is CASSLRDSRYSTDTQYF.

The V and J genes are TRBV19 and TRBJ2-7, with TRBD1 matching over 9 bases. The germline gives CDR1 LNHDA, CDR2 SQIVND (reference sequence). The CDR3 runs to 15 residues. Trimming removed 3 bases from V and 6 bases from J; junction bases left unmatched: 9. Written as DNA, the CDR3 is TGTGCCAGTAGTATTTTAGGGACAGGGATTTCCGAGCAGTACTTC. This translates into CASSILGTGISEQYF.

The V and J genes are TRBV30 and TRBJ1-2, with a tentative D call TRBD1 (6 bases). The CDR3 is made up of 16 amino acids. V was clipped by 5 bases and J by 0 bases, with 19 bases between them. In germline, CDR1 is GTSNPN, CDR2 SVGIG (reference sequence). CDR3: CAWSNLGQSPNYGYTF. CDR3 nucleotides: TGTGCCTGGTCGAACCTCGGACAGTCGCCTAACTATGGCTACACCTTC.

This clone was observed a few times. The chain uses TRBV6-1 and TRBJ2-2; 11 positions match TRBD2. Germline CDR1 and CDR2: MNHNS and SASEGT. The CDR3 is 17 residues long. The V segment lost 3 bases and the J segment 1 base; nucleotides outside the gene matches: 4. The CDR3 spells CASSDALAGGNTGELFF. The CDR3 bases are TGTGCCAGCAGTGACGCTCTAGCGGGGGGGAACACCGGGGAGCTGTTTTTT.

Notes on this clone: The junction and the germline gene differ at one end; a read error may be behind it. The chain couples TRBV7-9 to TRBJ2-1; 10 nucleotides align to TRBD2. This CDR3 spans 14 amino acids. The germline V gene encodes CDR1 SEHNR and CDR2 FQNEAQ (reference sequence). The CDR3 reads CASSLAGASNEQFF. The CDR3 DNA sequence: TGTGCCAGCAGCCTAGCGGGAGCTAGCAATGAGCAGTTCTTC.

The gene calls are TRBV24-1 and TRBJ1-2, with D perhaps matching TRBD1 (5 bases). The V gene's germline CDR1 is KGHDR and CDR2 SFDVKD. Trimming removed 5 bases at V and 4 bases at J, with 10 bases between. The CDR3 has 13 amino acids. CDR3 DNA sequence: TGTGCCACCAGTGTTGGGACGGGCTATGGCTACACCTTC. Translated, it gives CATSVGTGYGYTF.

The rearrangement uses TRBV9 and TRBJ2-1; D perhaps matches TRBD2 (6 bases). The V gene's germline CDR1 is SGDLS and CDR2 YYNGEE. Trimming pared 4 bases from V and 3 bases from J, leaving 14 bases between. The CDR3 is made up of 15 amino acids. CDR3 loop: CASSPDGSVYNEQFF. For the CDR3, the DNA is TGTGCCAGCAGCCCCGACGGGAGCGTCTACAATGAGCAGTTCTTC.

The gene calls are TRBV5-6 and TRBJ1-1, with a possible D match to TRBD1 (6 bases). Germline assignment: CDR1 SGHDT and CDR2 YYEEEE. This CDR3 has 16 residues. Between the trimmed V and J ends, which lost 2 bases and 1 base, there was a span of 15 bases. CDR3 sequence reads: CASSLWGALRNTEAFF. The CDR3 nucleotides are TGTGCCAGCAGCTTATGGGGGGCTTTGAGGAACACTGAAGCTTTCTTT.

V usage is TRBV14 and J usage is TRBJ2-1; D tentatively fits TRBD1 or TRBD2 (6 bases each). The CDR3 consists of 16 residues. The germline V gene has CDR1 SGHDN and CDR2 FVKESK. V shed 2 bases and J shed 4 bases, with 15 bases lying between them. The CDR3 is CASSQMNGGRYNEQFF. The CDR3 DNA is TGTGCCAGCAGCCAAATGAACGGGGGCCGTTACAATGAGCAGTTCTTC.

The chain has TRBV9 and TRBJ2-7, with D hard to call. Trimming stripped 0 bases from V and 6 bases from J, with 10 bases between. The CDR3 consists of 13 residues. CDR1 SGDLS and CDR2 YYNGEE come from the germline V gene. CDR3 region: CASSVGRVAEQYF. CDR3 nucleotides: TGTGCCAGCAGCGTAGGCCGAGTGGCCGAGCAGTACTTC.

The chain links TRBV2 to TRBJ1-5; the D gene is possibly TRBD1 (5 bases). The CDR3 totals 15 residues. Trimming took off 2 bases at V and 6 bases at J, with 14 bases between the two ends. From germline, CDR1 is SNHLY and CDR2 FYNNEI. CDR3 coding DNA: TGTGCCAGCAGTGAAATGGGGCGCGGAGTTCAGCCCCAGCATTTT. Protein sequence: CASSEMGRGVQPQHF.

The chain couples TRBV5-5 to TRBJ2-5; TRBD2 is a possible D gene (5 bases). The germline gives CDR1 SGHKS, CDR2 YYEKEE (reference sequence). Trimming pared 0 bases from V and 5 bases from J, leaving 17 bases between. CDR3 length equals 16 residues. This CDR3 is CASSLGRGPRGETQYF. CDR3 DNA: TGTGCCAGCAGCTTGGGCCGCGGGCCTAGAGGGGAGACCCAGTACTTC.

The chain employs TRBV30 and TRBJ1-5; D is perhaps TRBD1 (6 bases). CDR1 GTSNPN and CDR2 SVGIG come from the germline V gene (reference sequence). V was cut by 0 bases and J by 9 bases, with 6 bases left in between. This CDR3 contains 11 residues. CDR3 coding DNA: TGTGCCTGGAGTGTACAGGGGCCCCAGCATTTT. This encodes CAWSVQGPQHF.

The chain joins TRBV10-1 to TRBJ2-1; a weak D match, TRBD1 (5 bases). Germline CDR1 reads WNHNN; CDR2 reads SYGVQD (reference sequence). Deletions cut 4 bases from V and 0 bases from J, with 13 bases between. CDR3 length equals 16 residues. The CDR3 protein is CASSGKQASSYNEQFF. The DNA for the CDR3 is TGCGCCAGCAGTGGTAAACAGGCCAGCTCCTACAATGAGCAGTTCTTC.